A few counts support the clone carrying this T cell receptor beta chain. Expressed TCRB transcripts were sequenced because the isolated RNA had all been reverse transcribed beforehand. The protocol was immunoSEQ multiplex PCR, while the TCRdb copy is restricted to in-frame clones and leaves out a portion. Of 150,000 to 170,000 clones detected, over 7.5% appear once; the ten largest clones hold almost 0.65%. Germline CDR1 and CDR2: LGHNA and YNFKEQ. The CDR3 consists of 17 residues. After removal of 0 bases from V and 2 bases from J, the junction contained 8 bases not matched to a gene. This record comes from a study of beta chain features in type 1 diabetes.

This clonotype was sampled from a man aged 18-30 years in good health. The chain joins TRBV4-2 to TRBJ1-2; 8 positions match TRBD1. Material for sequencing was central memory CD4+ T cells from blood. In nucleotides, the CDR3 is TGTGCCAGCAGCCAAGAGCTTTGGGCAGGGGGCAACTATGGCTACACCTTC. Translated: CASSQELWAGGNYGYTF.